Each of the 23 T cell receptor beta chains below was sequenced from the same sample in a study of CD8+CD57+ T cells in acquired aplastic anemia. In patients chosen for sequencing, flow cytometry had shown CD8+CD57+ cell expansion. Profiling of TCR beta VDJ combinations and CDR3 sequences used genomic DNA as template. TCRdb re-derived calls from the reads in MiXCR, one entry per CDR3 protein. The sample contains about 190,000 distinct CDR3 sequences, around 47% of which appear only once. The specimen sequenced was sorted CD4+, CD8+, or CD8+CD57+ T cells (not recorded which) from PBMCs. The receptor set was obtained from a human donor with aplastic anemia.

The genes are TRBV5-5 and TRBJ2-5; D is unresolved. The germline gives CDR1 SGHKS, CDR2 YYEKEE (reference sequence). The V and J ends lost 1 base and 5 bases respectively, with 9 bases between them. CDR3 length equals 13 residues. The CDR3 loop reads CASSLWGAETQYF. In DNA, the CDR3 is TGTGCCAGCAGCTTGTGGGGTGCGGAGACCCAGTACTTC.

This clonotype was counted ten times or more. The gene calls are TRBV20-1 and TRBJ2-7; 13 bases match TRBD2. V lost 5 bases to trimming and J lost 7 bases; unmatched junction nucleotides: 5. This CDR3 is built from 13 residues. CDR1 is DFQATT and CDR2 is SNEGSKA in the germline V gene (reference sequence). The CDR3 here is CSAPGLAGDEQYF. CDR3 bases: TGCAGTGCTCCAGGACTAGCGGGAGATGAGCAGTACTTC.

As regards this clonotype: Its ends do not fully match the called genes, so a read error is possible. The chain joins TRBV19 to TRBJ2-1; D unresolved. The CDR3 covers 12 residues. Germline CDR1 LNHDA, CDR2 SQIVND (reference sequence). The CDR3 DNA reads as TGTGCCAGTAGTATATTTGGCATCGAGCAGTCCTTC. This encodes CASSIFGIEQSF.

V gene TRBV7-2 combines with J gene TRBJ2-2; no definite D call. The CDR3 totals 14 residues. Trimming cost V 5 bases and J 5 bases, with 12 bases left between them. Germline CDR1 is SGHTA and CDR2 is FQGNSA. The CDR3 DNA follows: TGTGCCAGCAGCCGTCCCGAAGGTACCGGGGAGCTGTTTTTT. Its protein product is CASSRPEGTGELFF.

The genes are TRBV19 and TRBJ2-5; D not resolved. V was trimmed by 3 bases and J by 2 bases, leaving 13 bases between them. Germline V lookup: CDR1 LNHDA, CDR2 SQIVND (reference sequence). The CDR3 covers 15 residues. The CDR3 sequence: CASSISSVLQETQYF. The CDR3 nucleotides read TGTGCCAGTAGTATCTCTTCCGTACTTCAAGAGACCCAGTACTTC. Together with reference TRBV19 and TRBJ2-5, the CDR3 gives the full variable domain: DGGITQSPKYLFRKEGQNVTLSCEQNLNHDAMYWYRQDPGQGLRLIYYSQIVNDFQKGDIAEGYSVSREKKESFPLTVTSAQKNPTAFYLCASSISSVLQETQYFGPGTRLLVL.

This clonotype turned up a few times. The chain links TRBV3-1 to TRBJ1-1; 8 bases are shared with TRBD1. Per germline, CDR1 LGHDT and CDR2 YNNKEL (reference sequence). V was clipped by 1 base and J by 0 bases; unmatched bases: 7. The CDR3 loop spans 17 amino acids. The CDR3 reads CASSQARDRPMNTEAFF. In DNA, the CDR3 is TGTGCCAGCAGCCAAGCCCGGGACAGGCCGATGAACACTGAAGCTTTCTTT. The variable domain in full, completed from reference TRBV3-1 and TRBJ1-1, reads DTAVSQTPKYLVTQMGNDKSIKCEQNLGHDTMYWYKQDSKKFLKIMFSYNNKELIINETVPNRFSPKSPDKAHLNLHINSLELGDSAVYFCASSQARDRPMNTEAFFGQGTRLTVV.

This sequence joins TRBV2 and TRBJ1-4, with 7 bases that match TRBD1. J gave up 6 bases and V 6 bases, and 7 bases lay outside the gene matches. Germline values: CDR1 SNHLY, CDR2 FYNNEI. This CDR3 comprises 14 residues. The CDR3 loop reads CASRNRGLYEKLFF. DNA for the CDR3: TGTGCCAGCAGGAATAGGGGGCTGTATGAAAAACTGTTTTTT.

This clonotype has a count of ten or more. This chain uses TRBV6-1 with TRBJ2-1; TRBD2 aligns across 7 bases. The V segment lost 4 bases and the J segment 3 bases; nucleotides outside the gene matches: 6. The CDR3 contains 15 residues. Germline CDR1 is MNHNS and CDR2 is SASEGT. DNA for the CDR3: TGTGCCAGCAGTGTTACTAGCGTGGGCTACAATGAGCAGTTCTTC. Protein: CASSVTSVGYNEQFF.

The genes are TRBV24-1 and TRBJ1-1, with 7 nucleotides matching TRBD1. CDR3 size: 15 residues. CDR1 and CDR2 from the germline V gene are KGHDR and SFDVKD. Unmatched junction bases numbered 5, after V lost 2 bases and J lost 3 bases. The CDR3: CATSDSHRGDTEAFF. The CDR3 nucleotides read TGTGCCACCAGTGATTCCCACAGGGGAGACACTGAAGCTTTCTTT.

A note on this clonotype: Sequence at one end of the junction differs from germline and may be a read error. V is TRBV5-1 and J is TRBJ2-5; D uncertain. Germline CDR1 is SGHRS and CDR2 is YFSETQ. CDR3 length: 13 residues. CDR3 coding DNA: TGCGCCAGCACCTTGTATGGAGAGGAGACCCAGTACTTC. As protein: CASTLYGEETQYF.

About this clonotype: A much bigger clone sits one base away, suggesting this may be a read error. J is TRBJ2-7 and V is TRBV2, with D tentatively TRBD1 (5 bases). This CDR3 comprises 14 residues. Germline lookup yields CDR1 SNHLY and CDR2 FYNNEI. This CDR3 reads CASRRLGPSYGQYF. The CDR3 DNA is TGTGCCAGCAGGAGATTGGGGCCGAGCTACGGGCAGTACTTC.

The sample holds a few counts of this clonotype. Given a much more abundant clone one base away, this may be a read error. V and J are TRBV7-2 and TRBJ2-1; either TRBD1 or TRBD2 may supply D (5 bases each). The V end was cut by 1 base, the J end by 8 bases, with 6 bases between. Germline loops: CDR1 SGHTA, CDR2 FQGNSA. There are 12 residues in the CDR3. The CDR3 DNA sequence: TGTGCCAGCAGCTTAGTGGGGGATGAGCAGTTCTTC. Translation gives CASSLVGDEQFF.

The CDR3 loop is CASRQAGETQYF. The CDR3 region has the DNA TGTGCCAGCCGACAAGCCGGGGAGACCCAGTACTTC. The V and J genes are TRBV19 and TRBJ2-5; D not resolved. CDR1 LNHDA and CDR2 SQIVND come from the germline V gene (reference sequence). This CDR3 has 12 residues. Deletions cut 9 bases from V and 5 bases from J, with 13 bases between.

This clonotype occurred a few times. The rearrangement links TRBV7-8 to TRBJ2-7; D is possibly TRBD1 or TRBD2 (5 bases each). This CDR3 region has 15 residues. The V end was cut by 3 bases, the J end by 0 bases, with 12 bases between. CDR1 and CDR2 from the germline V gene are SGHVS and FQNEAQ. CDR3 sequence: CASSLRGQYSYEQYF. CDR3 nucleotide sequence: TGTGCCAGCAGCTTGAGGGGCCAATACTCCTACGAGCAGTACTTC.

This clonotype was recorded many times. The chain uses TRBV5-1 and TRBJ1-2; D may be TRBD1 (5 bases). The CDR3 covers 12 residues. V was trimmed by 4 bases and J by 6 bases, leaving 10 bases between them. Looked up from germline, CDR1 is SGHRS and CDR2 is YFSETQ. The CDR3 is CASSRDRDGYTF. CDR3 in DNA: TGCGCCAGCAGCCGCGACAGAGATGGCTACACCTTC.

The J gene is TRBJ1-2, the V gene TRBV25-1; TRBD1 agrees at 7 bases. The CDR3 has 16 amino acids. Per the germline V gene, CDR1 is MGHDK and CDR2 is SYGVNS. The trim removed 4 bases at V and 0 bases at J, leaving 8 bases unmatched. The CDR3 DNA is TGTGCCAGCAGTGGACAAGGGACAGAGGCTAACTATGGCTACACCTTC. Protein sequence: CASSGQGTEANYGYTF.

The V gene is TRBV25-1, the J gene TRBJ1-2, with 8 bases fitting TRBD1. CDR1 is MGHDK, CDR2 SYGVNS, per germline. Losses at the gene ends were 3 bases for V and 6 bases for J; bases not matched to a gene: 9. This CDR3 has 15 residues. The CDR3 DNA follows: TGTGCCAGCAGTGACCGAGGAGGACAGGGACATGGCTACACCTTC. The encoded protein is CASSDRGGQGHGYTF.

The chain is built from TRBV19 and TRBJ1-2, with 8 bases lining up with TRBD1. V was clipped by 3 bases and J by 0 bases; unmatched bases: 9. Germline V gives CDR1 LNHDA, CDR2 SQIVND (reference sequence). The CDR3 has 17 residues. The CDR3 spells CASSMLGPGQANYGYTF. The CDR3 region has the DNA TGTGCCAGTAGTATGCTGGGACCGGGACAGGCTAACTATGGCTACACCTTC.

The V call is TRBV24-1, the J call TRBJ2-3; 8 nucleotides align to TRBD1. The V gene's germline CDR1 is KGHDR and CDR2 SFDVKD. The CDR3 is made up of 16 amino acids. Trimming removed 5 bases from V and 3 bases from J; junction bases left unmatched: 9. The CDR3 protein is CATSAARGLRTDTQYF. In nucleotides, the CDR3 is TGTGCCACCAGTGCCGCCAGGGGGCTAAGGACAGATACGCAGTATTTT.

There are a few counts of this clonotype. The genes are TRBV6-2 or TRBV6-3 and TRBJ1-1, with D possibly matching TRBD1 (5 bases). The CDR3 contains 18 residues. The germline V and J ends were trimmed by 1 base and 3 bases, with 21 bases remaining between them. Per the germline V gene, CDR1 is MNHEY and CDR2 is SVGEGT. CDR3 in amino acids: CASSYFSTRSGRDTEAFF. DNA of the CDR3: TGTGCCAGCAGTTACTTTTCTACGCGATCGGGACGGGACACTGAAGCTTTCTTT.

The chain employs TRBV7-6 and TRBJ2-5; 7 bases line up with TRBD1. There are 15 residues in the CDR3. Germline lookup yields CDR1 SGHVS and CDR2 FNYEAQ. Trimming took 5 bases from V and 5 from J; bases not matched to a gene: 11. CDR3 sequence reads: CASSPGQGVRETQYF. The CDR3 DNA reads as TGTGCCAGCAGCCCAGGGCAGGGGGTGAGGGAGACCCAGTACTTC.

This clonotype has at least ten counts. The rearrangement uses TRBV7-8 and TRBJ1-3; TRBD1 agrees at 7 bases. Trimming took 4 bases from V and 2 from J; bases not matched to a gene: 8. This CDR3 region has 16 residues. The V gene's germline CDR1 is SGHVS and CDR2 FQNEAQ. The CDR3 DNA sequence: TGTGCCAGCAGCTCGCTGGGACAGAACCCTGGAAACACCATATATTTT. Amino acids: CASSSLGQNPGNTIYF.

Turning to this clonotype: At one of its ends the junction is not consistent with the germline gene, which may arise from a read error. The chain links TRBV24-1 to TRBJ1-4, with D possibly TRBD1 on 5 matching bases. Looked up from germline, CDR1 is KGHDR and CDR2 is SFDVKD. This CDR3 is 13 amino acids long. CDR3 DNA sequence: TGTGCCACCAGTGGGGGGGGGAATGAAGAACTGTTTTTT. This encodes CATSGGGNEELFF.